Below, one T cell receptor (beta chain) is given with its context. This sample is part of a study of blood T cell repertoires in COVID-19. Study context: Samples taken during acute and convalescent COVID-19 were collected in the United States, Italy and Spain. PBMCs, B-cell-depleted T cells, or T cells provided the cDNA or gDNA that made up the material.

TCRdb keeps only in-frame clones here, not all; method: immunoSEQ multiplex PCR. The data hold 250,000 to 300,000 clones, with more than 85% observed a single time. The specimen was peripheral blood. The sequence was obtained from a man aged 35-49 years with acute or convalescent COVID-19.

CDR3 sequence (DNA): TGTGCCTCCCAGAGGACAGCCCTCTATGGCTACACCTTC. Its translation is CASQRTALYGYTF. The chain recombines TRBV7-2 with TRBJ1-2, with TRBD1 as a possible D gene (6 bases). The germline gives CDR1 SGHTA, CDR2 FQGNSA. The CDR3 spans 13 residues. V was shortened by 11 bases and J by 4 bases, with 17 bases between the two germline ends.